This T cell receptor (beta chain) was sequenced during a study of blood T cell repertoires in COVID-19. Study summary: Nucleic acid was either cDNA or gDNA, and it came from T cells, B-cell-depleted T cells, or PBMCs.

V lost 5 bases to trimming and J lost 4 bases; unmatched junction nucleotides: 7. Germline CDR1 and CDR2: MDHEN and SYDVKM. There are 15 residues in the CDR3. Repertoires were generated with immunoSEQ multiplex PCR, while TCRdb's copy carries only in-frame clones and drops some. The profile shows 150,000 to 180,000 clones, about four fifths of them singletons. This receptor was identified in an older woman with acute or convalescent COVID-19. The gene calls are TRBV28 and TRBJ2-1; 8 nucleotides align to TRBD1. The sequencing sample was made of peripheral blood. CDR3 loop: CASSTPGTGYNEQFF. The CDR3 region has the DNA TGTGCCAGCAGTACCCCCGGGACAGGTTACAATGAGCAGTTCTTC.